The T cell receptor beta chain described here comes from a study of blood T cells in healthy people across ages (dated by TCRdb to between 2014 and 2017). Study-wide context: In model experiments, template switching captured about one uniquely barcoded TCR beta cDNA molecule for every two T cells. Two additional independent replicas of 1 million unique cDNA reads from the same blood draw were analyzed for two donors (one aged 18 to 30 and one aged 80 or older). Using deep sequencing normalized with unique cDNA molecular identifiers, the study measured how TCR beta repertoire diversity changes with age. The donors were divided into four age groups: young (average approximately 15 years), middle-aged (approximately 42), aged (about 60) and long-lived (about 90). Donors of different ages were randomly distributed across sequencing lanes to avoid experimental bias. General conclusions and limits of the study: Estimates of total diversity based on one million sequenced T cells were considered lower bounds and underestimates. Compared with the aged group, the long-lived group had more naive CD4+ T cells, fewer expanded clones and increased TCR diversity, suggesting age selection. The CMV infection status of donors was not known, potentially confounding age-related changes in expanded clonotypes. Because profiling used bulk unsorted PBMCs, naive and antigen-experienced compartments could not be compared conclusively. Observed TCR beta diversity per million T cells fell roughly linearly with age, and a significant reduction was already apparent by age around 39. A strong correlation was found between observed TCR beta diversity and the percentage of naive T cells measured by flow cytometry.

V sheds 6 bases and J sheds 3 bases, leaving 16 bases between their ends. The CDR3 goes from the cysteine to the phenylalanine over 15 residues. Only CDR3 DNA remains: 45 bases, in frame from the first base. Systemically healthy Caucasian individuals from Russia, 35 to 50 in total and aged roughly 6 to 100 years, were included as donors. Each donor gave ten milliliters of peripheral blood, drawn into EDTA-treated Vacutainer tubes. PBMCs were isolated by Ficoll-Paque density-gradient centrifugation, with at least 6 million obtained per sample. Trizol reagent was used to extract total RNA from the PBMCs, yielding at least 6 micrograms per sample. The percentages of naive CD45RAhigh/CD27high T cells were determined by flow cytometry on a PBMC aliquot from every donor. Receptor libraries were prepared by 5' RACE. The sequencing machine was an Illumina HiSeq 2500. A second PCR of roughly 6 to 12 cycles was performed with a sample-barcoded 5' primer and a J-beta primer mix. A template-switch 5' adaptor carrying 12 random nucleotides introduced a unique molecular identifier onto each TCR beta cDNA molecule. Each sample yielded at least 2.5 million CDR3-containing paired-end reads. First-strand cDNA synthesis was performed from all RNA using the Mint cDNA synthesis kit, with priming by a TRBC-specific oligonucleotide. Following uracil-DNA glycosylase treatment, all cDNA underwent a first 18-cycle PCR with the universal primers M1SS and BC2_uni_R. Under the source paper's analysis protocol: For normalization, 1 million high-quality reads, each with a distinct molecular identifier, were randomly selected from each sample. Instead of being binned into consensus sequences, reads that shared molecular identifiers were thrown out. CDR3 identification, clonotype clustering and error correction used MiTCR with a Q25 quality threshold and the strictest error-elimination algorithm. A nonparametric unseen species model with Euler transformation was used to estimate a lower bound on total TCR beta diversity. Using fastp at Q25 and MiXCR, TCRdb reprocessed the public reads and kept productive beta chains. Rows merge per CDR3 protein into single entries with the most common DNA and genes. For this entry, the V and J calls and clone size follow TCRdb and not the study's own pipeline. Counted in this sample were about 1.5 million distinct CDR3 sequences; about 42% of them appeared once. The ten biggest clones cover about 3.8% of the sample.

On this clonotype: Its antigen is still unknown. Within one base of it there is no much larger clone, and no base qualities were kept.

The V and J segments used are TRBV12-3 or TRBV12-4 and TRBJ2-3, with a weak D call of TRBD2 (5 bases match). Sample: blood. The source is a young woman in good health. The DNA is TGTGCCAGCAGGGTAAGTAGCGCGAATACAGATACGCAGTATTTT. Its protein reads: CASRVSSANTDTQYF.